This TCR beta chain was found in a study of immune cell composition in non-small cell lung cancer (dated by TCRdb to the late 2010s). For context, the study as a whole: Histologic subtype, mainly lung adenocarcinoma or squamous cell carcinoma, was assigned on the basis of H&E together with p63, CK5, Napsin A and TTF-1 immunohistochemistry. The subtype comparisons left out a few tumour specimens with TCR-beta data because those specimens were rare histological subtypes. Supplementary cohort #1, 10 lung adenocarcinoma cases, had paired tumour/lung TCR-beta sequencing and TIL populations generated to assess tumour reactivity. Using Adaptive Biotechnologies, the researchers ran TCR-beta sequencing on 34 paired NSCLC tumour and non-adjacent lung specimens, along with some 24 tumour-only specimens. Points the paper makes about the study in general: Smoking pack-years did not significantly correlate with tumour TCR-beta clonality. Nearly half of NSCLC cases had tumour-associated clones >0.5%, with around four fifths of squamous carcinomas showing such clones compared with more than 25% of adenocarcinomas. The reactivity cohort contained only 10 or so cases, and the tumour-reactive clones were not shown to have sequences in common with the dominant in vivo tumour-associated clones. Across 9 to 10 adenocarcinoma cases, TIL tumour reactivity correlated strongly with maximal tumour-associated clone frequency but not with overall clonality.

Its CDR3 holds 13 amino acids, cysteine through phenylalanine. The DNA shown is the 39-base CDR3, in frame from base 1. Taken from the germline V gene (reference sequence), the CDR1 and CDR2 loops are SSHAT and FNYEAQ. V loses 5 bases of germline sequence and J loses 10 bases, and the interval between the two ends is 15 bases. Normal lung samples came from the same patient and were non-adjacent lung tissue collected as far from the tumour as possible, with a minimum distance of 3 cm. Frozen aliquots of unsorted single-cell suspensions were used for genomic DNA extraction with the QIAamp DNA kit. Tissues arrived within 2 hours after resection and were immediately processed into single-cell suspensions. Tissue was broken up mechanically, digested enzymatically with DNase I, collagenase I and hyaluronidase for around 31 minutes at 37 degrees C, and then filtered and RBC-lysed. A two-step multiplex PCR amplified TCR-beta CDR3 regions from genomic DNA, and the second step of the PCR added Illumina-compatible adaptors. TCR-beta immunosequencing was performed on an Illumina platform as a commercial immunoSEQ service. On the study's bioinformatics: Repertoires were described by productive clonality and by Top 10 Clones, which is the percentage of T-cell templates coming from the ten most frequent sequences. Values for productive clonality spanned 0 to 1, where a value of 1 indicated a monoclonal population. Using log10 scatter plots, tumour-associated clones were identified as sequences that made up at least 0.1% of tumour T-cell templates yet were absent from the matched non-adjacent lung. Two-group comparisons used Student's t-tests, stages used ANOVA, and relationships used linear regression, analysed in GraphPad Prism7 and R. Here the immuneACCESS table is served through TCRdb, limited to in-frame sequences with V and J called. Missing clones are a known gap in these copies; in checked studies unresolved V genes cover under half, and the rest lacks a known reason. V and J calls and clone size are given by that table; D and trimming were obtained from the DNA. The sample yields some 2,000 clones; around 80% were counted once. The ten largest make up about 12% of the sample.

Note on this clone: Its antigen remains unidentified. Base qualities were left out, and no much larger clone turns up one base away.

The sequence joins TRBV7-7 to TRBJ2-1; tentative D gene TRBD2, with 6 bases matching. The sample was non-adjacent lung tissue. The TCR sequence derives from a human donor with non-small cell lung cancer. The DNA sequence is TGTGCCAGCAGCCTATCCTTTGGGGGGGAGCAGTTCTTC. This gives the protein CASSLSFGGEQFF.